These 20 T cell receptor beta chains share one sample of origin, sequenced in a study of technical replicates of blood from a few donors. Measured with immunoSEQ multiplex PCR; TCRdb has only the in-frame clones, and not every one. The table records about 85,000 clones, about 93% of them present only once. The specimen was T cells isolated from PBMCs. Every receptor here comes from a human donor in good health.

CDR3 in amino acids: CAIPQGGVAGYTF. The CDR3 DNA reads as TGTGCCATCCCTCAAGGAGGAGTGGCTGGCTACACCTTC. V gene TRBV2 combines with J gene TRBJ1-2; D not resolved. Germline CDR1 and CDR2: SNHLY and FYNNEI. This CDR3 has 13 residues. V dropped 10 bases and J dropped 7 bases, with 19 bases sitting between them.

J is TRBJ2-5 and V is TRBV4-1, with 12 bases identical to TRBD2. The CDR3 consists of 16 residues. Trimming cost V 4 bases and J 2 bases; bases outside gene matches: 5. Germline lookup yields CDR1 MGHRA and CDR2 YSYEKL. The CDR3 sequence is CASSRGTSGLQETQYF. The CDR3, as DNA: TGCGCCAGCAGCCGGGGGACTAGCGGGCTACAAGAGACCCAGTACTTC.

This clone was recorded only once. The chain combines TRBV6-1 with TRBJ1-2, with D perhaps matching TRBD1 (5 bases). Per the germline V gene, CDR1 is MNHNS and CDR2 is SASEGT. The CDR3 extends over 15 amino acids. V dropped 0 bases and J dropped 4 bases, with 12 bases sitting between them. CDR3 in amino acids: CASSEALGTSYGYTF. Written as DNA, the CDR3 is TGTGCCAGCAGTGAAGCTTTAGGGACTAGCTATGGCTACACCTTC.

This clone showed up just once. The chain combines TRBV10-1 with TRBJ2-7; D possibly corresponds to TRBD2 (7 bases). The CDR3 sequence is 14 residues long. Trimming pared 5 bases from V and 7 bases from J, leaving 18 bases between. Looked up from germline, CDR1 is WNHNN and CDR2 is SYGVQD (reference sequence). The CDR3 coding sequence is TGCGCCAGCAGTCCCGCGGGGGCAATACGGGAGCAGTACTTC. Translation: CASSPAGAIREQYF.

DNA of the CDR3: TGTGCCAGCCGGACAGAGAATTCACCCCTCCACTTT. It codes for CASRTENSPLHF. V and J are TRBV6-1 and TRBJ1-6; perhaps TRBD1 as D (6 bases). This CDR3 has 12 residues. Trimming pared 8 bases from V and 7 bases from J, leaving 9 bases between. CDR1 and CDR2 from the germline V gene are MNHNS and SASEGT.

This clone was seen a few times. The CDR3 loop reads CATDPGGNQPQHF. In DNA, the CDR3 is TGTGCCACCGACCCCGGGGGGAATCAGCCCCAGCATTTT. This rearrangement joins TRBV28 to TRBJ1-5, with a tentative D call TRBD1 (5 bases). The CDR3 length is 13 residues. Trimming removed 10 bases from V and 4 bases from J, with 14 bases in between. The V gene's germline CDR1 is MDHEN and CDR2 SYDVKM.

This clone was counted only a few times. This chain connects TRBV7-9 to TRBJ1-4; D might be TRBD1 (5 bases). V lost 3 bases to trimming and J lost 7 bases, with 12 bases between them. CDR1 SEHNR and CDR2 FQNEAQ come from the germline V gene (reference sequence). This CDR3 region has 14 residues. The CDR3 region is CASSLVGGSEKLFF. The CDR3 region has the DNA TGTGCCAGCAGCTTGGTCGGGGGGAGTGAAAAACTGTTTTTT.

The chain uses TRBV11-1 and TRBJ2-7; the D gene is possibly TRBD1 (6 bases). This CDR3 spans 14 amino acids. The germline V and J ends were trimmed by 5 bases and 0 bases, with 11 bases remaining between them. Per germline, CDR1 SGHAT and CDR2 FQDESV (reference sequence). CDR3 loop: CASSTDSSSYEQYF. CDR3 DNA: TGTGCCAGCAGCACGGACAGCAGCTCCTACGAGCAGTACTTC.

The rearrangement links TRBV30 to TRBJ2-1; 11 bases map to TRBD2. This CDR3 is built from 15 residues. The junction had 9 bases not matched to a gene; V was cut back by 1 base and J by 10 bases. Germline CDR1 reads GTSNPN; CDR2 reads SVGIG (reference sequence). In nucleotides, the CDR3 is TGTGCCTGGAGTGCTAATTTAGCGGGGGGGAAAGAGCAGTTCTTC. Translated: CAWSANLAGGKEQFF.

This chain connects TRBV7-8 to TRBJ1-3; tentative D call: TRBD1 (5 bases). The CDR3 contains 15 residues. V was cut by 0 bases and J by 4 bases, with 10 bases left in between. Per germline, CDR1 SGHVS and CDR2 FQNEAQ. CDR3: CASSLAQGPGNTIYF. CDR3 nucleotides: TGTGCCAGCAGCTTAGCCCAGGGTCCGGGAAACACCATATATTTT.

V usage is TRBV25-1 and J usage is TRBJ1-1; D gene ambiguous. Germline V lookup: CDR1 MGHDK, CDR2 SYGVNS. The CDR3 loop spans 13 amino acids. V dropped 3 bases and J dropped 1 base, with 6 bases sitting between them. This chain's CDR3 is CASSEGRNTEAFF. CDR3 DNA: TGTGCCAGCAGTGAGGGCCGGAACACTGAAGCTTTCTTT.

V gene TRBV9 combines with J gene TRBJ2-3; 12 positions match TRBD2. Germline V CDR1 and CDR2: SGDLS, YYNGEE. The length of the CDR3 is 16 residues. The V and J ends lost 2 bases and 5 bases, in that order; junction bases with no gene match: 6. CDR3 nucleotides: TGTGCCAGCAGCGTTTCTAGCGGGAGGGCCGGAGATACGCAGTATTTT. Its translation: CASSVSSGRAGDTQYF.

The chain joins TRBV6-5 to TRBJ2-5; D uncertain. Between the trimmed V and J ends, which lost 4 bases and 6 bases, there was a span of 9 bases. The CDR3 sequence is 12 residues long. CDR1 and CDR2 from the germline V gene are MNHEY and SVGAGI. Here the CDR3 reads CASSSTAKTQYF. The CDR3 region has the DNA TGTGCCAGCAGTTCGACTGCAAAGACCCAGTACTTC.

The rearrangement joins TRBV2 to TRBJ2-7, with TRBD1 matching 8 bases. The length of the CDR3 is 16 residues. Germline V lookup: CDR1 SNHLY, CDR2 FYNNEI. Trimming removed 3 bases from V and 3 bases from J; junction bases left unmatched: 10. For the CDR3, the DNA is TGTGCCAGCAGTGAGCATGGACAGGGAAGCCTCTACGAGCAGTACTTC. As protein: CASSEHGQGSLYEQYF.

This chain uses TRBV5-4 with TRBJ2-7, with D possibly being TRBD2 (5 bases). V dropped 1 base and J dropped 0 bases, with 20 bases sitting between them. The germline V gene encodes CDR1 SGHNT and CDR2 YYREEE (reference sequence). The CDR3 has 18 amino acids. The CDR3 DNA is TGTGCCAGCAGCTTGACTATAGGACTCCAAGGTCACTCCTACGAGCAGTACTTC. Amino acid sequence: CASSLTIGLQGHSYEQYF.

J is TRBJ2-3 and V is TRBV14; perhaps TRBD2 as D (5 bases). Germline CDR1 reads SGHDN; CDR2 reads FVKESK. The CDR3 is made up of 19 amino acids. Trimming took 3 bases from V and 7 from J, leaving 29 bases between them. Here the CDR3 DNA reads TGTGCCAGCAGCCATCGGGATATTACACAAAACATATTCCCGAATACGCAGTATTTT. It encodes CASSHRDITQNIFPNTQYF. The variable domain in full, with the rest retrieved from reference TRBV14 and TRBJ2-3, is EAGVTQFPSHSVIEKGQTVTLRCDPISGHDNLYWYRRVMGKEIKFLLHFVKESKQDESGMPNNRFLAERTGGTYSTLKVQPAELEDSGVYFCASSHRDITQNIFPNTQYFGPGTRLTVL.

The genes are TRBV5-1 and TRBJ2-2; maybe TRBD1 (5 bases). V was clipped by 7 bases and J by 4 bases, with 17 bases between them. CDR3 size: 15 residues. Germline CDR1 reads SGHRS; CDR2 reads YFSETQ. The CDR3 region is CASHQGTGSTGELFF. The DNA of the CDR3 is TGCGCCAGCCACCAGGGAACCGGTTCCACCGGGGAGCTGTTTTTT.

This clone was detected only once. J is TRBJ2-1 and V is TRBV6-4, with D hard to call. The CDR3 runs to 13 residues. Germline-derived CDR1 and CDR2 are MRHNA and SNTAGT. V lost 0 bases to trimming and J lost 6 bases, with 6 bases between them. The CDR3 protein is CASSDSTTNEQFF. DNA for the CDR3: TGTGCCAGCAGTGACTCCACAACCAATGAGCAGTTCTTC.

The CDR3 region is CSVEDGVFQETQYF. The CDR3, as DNA: TGCAGCGTTGAAGACGGGGTCTTCCAAGAGACCCAGTACTTC. The J gene is TRBJ2-5, the V gene TRBV29-1, with D tentatively TRBD2 (5 bases). Trimming cost V 0 bases and J 1 base, with 9 bases left between them. CDR3 size: 14 residues. CDR1 is SQVTM, CDR2 ANQGSEA, per germline.

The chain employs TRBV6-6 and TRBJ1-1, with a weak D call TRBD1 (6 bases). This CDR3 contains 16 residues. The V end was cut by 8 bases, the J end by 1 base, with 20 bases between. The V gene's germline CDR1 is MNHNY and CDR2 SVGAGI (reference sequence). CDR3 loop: CASSIGGAGWNTEAFF. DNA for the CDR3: TGTGCCAGCTCTATCGGGGGGGCTGGTTGGAACACTGAAGCTTTCTTT.